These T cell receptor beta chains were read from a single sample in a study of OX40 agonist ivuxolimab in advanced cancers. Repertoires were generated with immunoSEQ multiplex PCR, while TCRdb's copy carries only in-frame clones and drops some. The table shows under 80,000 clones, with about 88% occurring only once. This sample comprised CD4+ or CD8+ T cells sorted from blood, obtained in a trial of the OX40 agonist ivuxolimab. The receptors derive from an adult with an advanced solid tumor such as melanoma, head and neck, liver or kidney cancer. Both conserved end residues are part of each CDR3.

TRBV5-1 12 CASSLEGVEQYF
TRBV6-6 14 CASSYSERRYEQYF
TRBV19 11 CATLRFTEAFF
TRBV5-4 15 CASSSGGVLNTEAFF
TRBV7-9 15 CASSSRDGLNTEAFF
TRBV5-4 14 CAGSPYGGDNEQFF
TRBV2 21 CASSGWDRPGTSGGGTDTQYF
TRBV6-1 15 CASSEGTGRGYPQFF
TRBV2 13 CASSELANYGYTF
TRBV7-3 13 CASRAEVGTEAFF
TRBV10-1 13 CASSGTPTGEQFF
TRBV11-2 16 CASSLETTGISGELFF
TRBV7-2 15 CASGLAGGRSETQYF
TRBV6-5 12 CASRYQDYEQYF
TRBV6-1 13 CASSEMQLYGYTF
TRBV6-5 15 CASSSAGATSYEQYF
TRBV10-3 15 CAISGGTSGVYEQYF
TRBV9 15 CASSLRQGRTDTQYF
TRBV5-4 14 CASKSQTGGGEQYF
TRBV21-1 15 CASSMTGKGKNIQYF
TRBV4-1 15 CASSQIPTDRSRAFF
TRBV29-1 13 CSVEGHSTDTQYF
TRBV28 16 CASSLVGVSSYNEQFF
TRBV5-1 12 CASRRGESGYTF
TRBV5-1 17 CASSLFASGRRSGELFF
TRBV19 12 CASSDRNTEAFF
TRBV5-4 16 CASSFGASGAQETQYF
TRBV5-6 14 CASSSWGLNTEAFF
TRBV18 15 CASSARDLSGETQYF